Reported below is one T cell receptor (beta chain). The antigen remains unidentified. TCRdb keeps only in-frame clones here, not all; method: immunoSEQ multiplex PCR. The data show roughly 64,000 clones, around 87% seen once. The data stem from a study of OX40 agonist ivuxolimab in advanced cancers. Study as a whole: The study treated patients with ivuxolimab, an agonistic anti-OX40 (CD134) antibody. Three patients, one with hepatocellular carcinoma and two with cutaneous melanoma, achieved partial responses. Findings and limits, study-wide: Normalized expansion of T-cell clones was also low for some nonresponders.

The CDR3 loop spans 16 amino acids. Trimming took 3 bases from V and 1 from J; bases not matched to a gene: 3. Germline V gene data show CDR1 as SNHLY and CDR2 as FYNNEI. This specimen was CD4+ or CD8+ T cells sorted from blood, taken in a trial of the OX40 agonist ivuxolimab. This rearrangement joins TRBV2 to TRBJ2-7; 13 bases fit TRBD2. The clonotype comes from an adult with an advanced solid tumor such as melanoma, head and neck, liver or kidney cancer. The CDR3 region is CASSDLTSGGSYEQYF. The CDR3 DNA reads as TGTGCCAGCAGTGATCTGACTAGCGGGGGGTCCTACGAGCAGTACTTC.